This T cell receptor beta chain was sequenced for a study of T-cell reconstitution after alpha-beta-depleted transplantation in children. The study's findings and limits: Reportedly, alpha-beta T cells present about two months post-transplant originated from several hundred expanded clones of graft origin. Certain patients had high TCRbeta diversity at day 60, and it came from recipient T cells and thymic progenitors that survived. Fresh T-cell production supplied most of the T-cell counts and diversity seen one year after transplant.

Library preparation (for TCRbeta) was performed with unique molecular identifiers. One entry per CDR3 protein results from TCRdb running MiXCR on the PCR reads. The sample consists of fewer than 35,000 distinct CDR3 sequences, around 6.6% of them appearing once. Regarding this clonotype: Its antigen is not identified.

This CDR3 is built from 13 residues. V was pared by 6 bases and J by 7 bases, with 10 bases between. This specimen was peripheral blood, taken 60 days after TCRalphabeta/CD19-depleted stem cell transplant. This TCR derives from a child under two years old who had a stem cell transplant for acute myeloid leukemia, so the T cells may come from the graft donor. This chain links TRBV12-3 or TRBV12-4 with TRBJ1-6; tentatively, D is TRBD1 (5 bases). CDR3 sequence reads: CASSLDRNSPLHF. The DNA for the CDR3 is TGTGCCAGCAGCCTAGACAGAAATTCACCCCTCCACTTT.